A single sample is the source of the 19 T cell receptor beta chains below, sequenced in a study of response to subunit inactivated influenza vaccine. TCRdb re-analysed the RT-PCR reads in MiXCR, keeping a single row per CDR3 protein. Among some 480,000 distinct CDR3 sequences, roughly 9.7% were seen once, and the ten largest hold around 12%. Sample: PBMCs from blood, taken more than 35 days after vaccination. These receptors were obtained from a man aged 45-65 years who received an inactivated influenza vaccine.

This clonotype was recorded at least ten times. The V and J genes are TRBV7-3 and TRBJ2-1; 9 bases agree with TRBD2. This CDR3 contains 18 residues. Germline CDR1 SGHTA, CDR2 FQGTGA. Trimming cost V 1 base and J 0 bases; bases outside gene matches: 7. CDR3 protein: CASSLRAGGGLSYNEQFF. The CDR3 DNA sequence: TGTGCCAGCAGCTTAAGGGCGGGAGGGGGTCTCTCCTACAATGAGCAGTTCTTC.

This chain uses TRBV4-2 with TRBJ1-6; D may be TRBD1 (6 bases). Germline CDR1 is LGHNA and CDR2 is YNFKEQ. V was shortened by 4 bases and J by 0 bases, with 16 bases between the two germline ends. This CDR3 comprises 18 residues. Written as DNA, the CDR3 is TGTGCCAGCAGCCGCCCAGACAGGAGGAGCTCCTATAATTCACCCCTCCACTTT. It yields the protein CASSRPDRRSSYNSPLHF.

Many counts were recorded for this clonotype. This chain connects TRBV6-5 to TRBJ2-1; 9 nucleotides match TRBD1. The germline CDR1 and CDR2 sequences are MNHEY and SVGAGI. The CDR3 is 14 residues long. J gave up 7 bases and V 2 bases, and 3 bases lay outside the gene matches. The CDR3 DNA sequence: TGTGCCAGCAGTTACCTACAGGGGGCTAATGAGCAGTTCTTC. It translates to CASSYLQGANEQFF.

This clonotype has ten or more counts. The chain joins TRBV25-1 to TRBJ1-2; D remains ambiguous. The CDR3 is made up of 14 amino acids. Trimming shortened V by 2 bases and J by 8 bases, and 15 bases separated the two germline ends. CDR1 is MGHDK, CDR2 SYGVNS, per germline. CDR3 loop: CASSEVGHAGGYTF. CDR3 nucleotide sequence: TGTGCCAGCAGTGAAGTAGGGCACGCGGGCGGCTACACCTTC.

The chain combines TRBV6-2 or TRBV6-3 with TRBJ2-1; 7 bases map to TRBD2. Unmatched junction bases numbered 8, after V lost 4 bases and J lost 2 bases. The CDR3 spans 16 residues. CDR1 is MNHEY, CDR2 SVGEGT, per germline. As DNA, the CDR3 is TGTGCCAGCAGTTCCCGAGCCGCGGGGGCCTACAATGAGCAGTTCTTC. Its protein is CASSSRAAGAYNEQFF.

The chain couples TRBV28 to TRBJ2-7; 12 bases fit TRBD2. This CDR3 is built from 16 residues. Per the germline V gene, CDR1 is MDHEN and CDR2 is SYDVKM. The V segment lost 3 bases and the J segment 3 bases; nucleotides outside the gene matches: 6. CDR3 coding DNA: TGTGCCAGCAGTTTCTACAGACTAGCGGGAGTCTACGAGCAGTACTTC. Encoded protein: CASSFYRLAGVYEQYF.

This clonotype was counted a few times. This CDR3 reads CASSTQTGGAYNEQFF. CDR3 bases: TGTGCCAGCAGCACCCAAACAGGAGGGGCCTACAATGAGCAGTTCTTC. The chain employs TRBV6-1 and TRBJ2-1, with a tentative D call TRBD2 (6 bases). Trimming removed 6 bases from V and 2 bases from J, with 17 bases in between. Per the germline V gene, CDR1 is MNHNS and CDR2 is SASEGT. CDR3 length: 16 residues.

Ten or more counts support this clonotype. This CDR3 reads CSVGPLAGSYEQYF. The CDR3 coding sequence is TGCAGCGTTGGCCCCCTAGCGGGATCCTACGAGCAGTACTTC. The chain uses TRBV29-1 and TRBJ2-7, with 9 bases that match TRBD2. The V segment lost 4 bases and the J segment 1 base; nucleotides outside the gene matches: 5. Looked up from germline, CDR1 is SQVTM and CDR2 is ANQGSEA. The CDR3 has 14 residues.

There are a few counts of this clonotype. The chain has TRBV6-5 and TRBJ2-7; D tentatively fits TRBD1 or TRBD2 (5 bases each). The CDR3 has 15 amino acids. Trimming stripped 0 bases from V and 2 bases from J, with 11 bases between. CDR1 and CDR2 (germline): MNHEY, SVGAGI. This CDR3 is CASSYSGVVPYEQYF. CDR3 in DNA: TGTGCCAGCAGTTACTCGGGGGTGGTCCCCTACGAGCAGTACTTC.

This clonotype has a count of ten or more. V gene TRBV20-1 combines with J gene TRBJ2-3, with D perhaps matching TRBD1 (5 bases). Germline V gene data show CDR1 as DFQATT and CDR2 as SNEGSKA (reference sequence). The CDR3 sequence is 13 residues long. V gave up 0 bases and J gave up 3 bases, with 7 bases separating them. The CDR3 bases are TGCAGTGCTAGAGAATCAGGGACAGATACGCAGTATTTT. Its translation: CSARESGTDTQYF.

The table lists this clonotype with a few counts. CDR3 nucleotide sequence: TGCGCCAGCAGCCCCTCCTCCAGCCAGGGGCCCCATGAGCAGTTCTTC. Translation: CASSPSSSQGPHEQFF. The V call is TRBV5-1, the J call TRBJ2-1, with D tentatively TRBD1 (6 bases). Germline V gene lookup returns CDR1 SGHRS and CDR2 YFSETQ. V lost 4 bases to trimming and J lost 8 bases, with 22 bases between them. The CDR3 has 16 residues.

The chain links TRBV11-2 to TRBJ2-3, with 7 bases lining up with TRBD1. The CDR3 runs to 15 residues. The ends lost 3 bases at V and 4 bases at J; junction bases unmatched: 7. Germline V gene sequence: CDR1 SGHAT, CDR2 FQNNGV. In nucleotides, the CDR3 is TGTGCCAGCAGCTTCGACAGGGAGTACGCAGATACGCAGTATTTT. Amino acid sequence: CASSFDREYADTQYF.

This chain connects TRBV11-2 to TRBJ2-7, with 8 bases identical to TRBD2. CDR1 is SGHAT and CDR2 is FQNNGV in the germline V gene. V was clipped by 1 base and J by 3 bases; unmatched bases: 11. The CDR3 runs to 17 residues. The CDR3 DNA follows: TGTGCCAGCAGCTTAGTTGTTAGCGGGGCCTCCGTCTACGAGCAGTACTTC. Protein sequence: CASSLVVSGASVYEQYF.

The sample holds a few counts of this clonotype. The DNA for the CDR3 is TGTGCCAGCAGCCCGTGGGGTGGGACACAAGAGACCCAGTACTTC. Translation: CASSPWGGTQETQYF. This sequence joins TRBV7-8 and TRBJ2-5; a weak D match, TRBD1 (6 bases). Germline CDR1 SGHVS, CDR2 FQNEAQ. CDR3 length equals 15 residues. Trimming pared 5 bases from V and 2 bases from J, leaving 15 bases between.

The V gene is TRBV12-3 or TRBV12-4, the J gene TRBJ2-2, with D hard to call. The CDR3 covers 15 residues. V lost 0 bases and J 6 bases, leaving 11 bases between the germline ends. The CDR3 sequence: CASSLAGIRSGELFF. CDR3 coding DNA: TGTGCCAGCAGTTTAGCGGGGATCCGGTCCGGGGAGCTGTTTTTT.

The sample holds a few counts of this clonotype. V gene TRBV20-1 combines with J gene TRBJ2-5; the D gene is possibly TRBD1 (6 bases). The CDR3 spans 12 residues. Trimming removed 3 bases from V and 9 bases from J, with 14 bases in between. Germline CDR1 is DFQATT and CDR2 is SNEGSKA (reference sequence). The CDR3 nucleotides read TGCAGTGCTAGCCGGCAGGGGATGGCCCAGTACTTC. This encodes CSASRQGMAQYF.

V gene TRBV5-6 combines with J gene TRBJ2-2; 8 nucleotides line up with TRBD2. This CDR3 spans 16 amino acids. The germline gives CDR1 SGHDT, CDR2 YYEEEE. With 0 bases clipped from V and 4 bases from J, the junction kept 5 bases outside the gene matches. This CDR3 reads CASSLAGGLGTGELFF. CDR3 in DNA: TGTGCCAGCAGCTTGGCGGGGGGGCTCGGCACCGGGGAGCTGTTTTTT.

The chain recombines TRBV4-3 with TRBJ2-5, with D perhaps assigned TRBD1 or TRBD2 (6 bases each). The CDR3 consists of 15 residues. Trimming pared 0 bases from V and 1 base from J, leaving 9 bases between. The V gene's germline CDR1 is LGHNA and CDR2 YSLEER. DNA of the CDR3: TGCGCCAGCAGCCAAGAATCGGGGGCCCAAGAGACCCAGTACTTC. Translating gives CASSQESGAQETQYF.

This clonotype was seen more than once but under ten times. The chain recombines TRBV7-2 with TRBJ2-5, with D possibly matching TRBD1 (6 bases). Trimming removed 2 bases from V and 2 bases from J, with 9 bases in between. Germline CDR1 and CDR2: SGHTA and FQGNSA. This CDR3 is built from 14 residues. The CDR3 here is CASSLWGLQETQYF. The DNA of the CDR3 is TGTGCCAGCAGCTTATGGGGGCTTCAAGAGACCCAGTACTTC.